This T cell receptor beta chain was documented in a study of blood T cell repertoires in COVID-19. Overall study context: The cDNA or gDNA used as material had been derived from T cells, B-cell-depleted T cells, or PBMCs.

Data came from immunoSEQ multiplex PCR; TCRdb stores just in-frame clones and leaves some out. This table has roughly 87,000 clones, around four fifths appearing once. The CDR3 loop spans 16 amino acids. Trimming removed 0 bases from V and 1 base from J, with 12 bases in between. Germline CDR1 SGHNT, CDR2 YENEEA. The clonotype was recovered from a woman between 70 and 85 years old with acute or convalescent COVID-19. The chain employs TRBV11-3 and TRBJ1-1; D uncertain. The sample was peripheral blood. This CDR3 is CASSLDQSSSNTEAFF. DNA of the CDR3: TGTGCCAGCAGCTTAGATCAGTCTTCCTCGAACACTGAAGCTTTCTTT.